These T cell receptor beta chains were read from a single sample in a study of CD8+ T cells in alopecia areata. TCRdb's copy holds only in-frame clones and misses some; the assay was immunoSEQ multiplex PCR. The sample records 120,000 or so clones, around 45% being singletons. Material: NKG2D-low CD8+ T cells sorted from blood. The receptors stem from a human donor with alopecia areata. CDR3s include the opening cysteine and the closing phenylalanine or tryptophan. The D gene is left open where the match is weak. The listing skips clone size in some rows; elsewhere it reads once, few, many or a size class.

TRBJ2-3 | few | - | TRBV28 | CASSSSYTQYF | TGTGCCAGCAGTTCTTCCTATACGCAGTATTTT
TRBJ2-1 | - | - | TRBV6-5 | CASSFRPYNEQFF | TGTGCCAGCAGCTTCCGGCCTTACAATGAGCAGTTCTTC
TRBJ2-7 | - | - | TRBV29-1 | CSVGLSSYEQYF | TGCAGCGTTGGATTAAGCTCCTACGAGCAGTACTTC
TRBJ2-7 | once | TRBD2 | TRBV5-1 | CASRVASGSYEQYF | TGCGCCAGCAGGGTGGCTAGCGGAAGCTACGAGCAGTACTTC
TRBJ2-7 | - | TRBD2 | TRBV29-1 | CSVPLSGDEQYF | TGCAGCGTCCCACTTAGCGGGGACGAGCAGTACTTC
TRBJ2-7 | - | - | TRBV29-1 | CSVVGSAGNLNPYEQYF | TGCAGCGTTGTTGGGTCGGCAGGGAACCTAAATCCCTACGAGCAGTACTTC
TRBJ2-5 | - | - | TRBV5-6 | CASSFGGVQETQYF | TGTGCCAGCAGCTTTGGCGGGGTCCAAGAGACCCAGTACTTC
TRBJ2-3 | - | TRBD2 | TRBV2 | CASSDRTSSPSTDTQYF | TGTGCCAGCAGTGACCGGACTAGCTCCCCTAGCACAGATACGCAGTATTTT
TRBJ2-1 | few | TRBD2 | TRBV29-1 | CSVEAGGNNEQFF | TGCAGCGTTGAGGCGGGGGGGAACAATGAGCAGTTCTTC
TRBJ2-3 | once | - | TRBV7-2 | CASSFERASTDTQYF | TGTGCCAGCAGCTTTGAGCGGGCCAGCACAGATACGCAGTATTTT
TRBJ2-7 | - | - | TRBV29-1 | CSVEGDTGEQYF | TGCAGCGTGGAGGGGGACACCGGCGAGCAGTACTTC
TRBJ2-3 | - | - | TRBV5-6 | CASTLGGAGTQYF | TGTGCCAGCACCCTTGGGGGGGCCGGTACGCAGTATTTT